These T cell receptor beta chains were read from a single sample in a study of memory B cells and T cells in multiple sclerosis. Antigen specificity for these receptors is unknown. TCRdb keeps only in-frame clones here, not all; method: immunoSEQ multiplex PCR. Among fewer than 40,000 clones, approximately 85% were seen once, and the ten largest hold 2.7%. The material sequenced was PBMCs from blood kept in culture. The source is a human donor with multiple sclerosis. Each CDR3 is given with its conserved first and last residue. Fields, in order: clone size, D gene, J gene, V gene, CDR3 DNA, CDR3 protein. D genes are given only for firm matches. A clone size is listed for some rows: how often the clone was seen (once, few, many), or a class if it is expanded.

clone size: -; D gene: TRBD2; J gene: TRBJ2-7; V gene: TRBV7-9; CDR3 DNA: TGTGCCAGCAGCACTAGCGGGAACCCCTACGAGCAGTACTTC; CDR3 protein: CASSTSGNPYEQYF
clone size: once; D gene: -; J gene: TRBJ1-3; V gene: TRBV28; CDR3 DNA: TGTGCCAGCAGTTTTGGCCTCGGAAACACCATATATTTT; CDR3 protein: CASSFGLGNTIYF
clone size: -; D gene: -; J gene: TRBJ2-5; V gene: TRBV5-1; CDR3 DNA: TGCGCCAGCAGCTACCTAGGGGATCAAGAGACCCAGTACTTC; CDR3 protein: CASSYLGDQETQYF
clone size: -; D gene: TRBD2; J gene: TRBJ2-1; V gene: TRBV6-5; CDR3 DNA: TGTGCCAGCAGTTACTCGGGACTAGCGGGCAATGAGCAGTTCTTC; CDR3 protein: CASSYSGLAGNEQFF
clone size: -; D gene: -; J gene: TRBJ1-1; V gene: TRBV7-2; CDR3 DNA: TGTGCCAGCAGCCTCACCGGGACGAAGAACACTGAAGCTTTCTTT; CDR3 protein: CASSLTGTKNTEAFF
clone size: few; D gene: TRBD1; J gene: TRBJ1-2; V gene: TRBV10-3; CDR3 DNA: TGTGCCAACAGGGGGAGTGTGGATAACTATGGCTACACCTTC; CDR3 protein: CANRGSVDNYGYTF
clone size: once; D gene: -; J gene: TRBJ2-7; V gene: TRBV4-1; CDR3 DNA: TGCGCCAGCAGACAAGATTCCCGGGCCGGCTCCTACGAGCAGTACTTC; CDR3 protein: CASRQDSRAGSYEQYF
clone size: -; D gene: -; J gene: TRBJ1-5; V gene: TRBV7-2; CDR3 DNA: TGTGCCAGCAGCTTATGGACGGGACTCGGCCGTTATAGCAATCAGCCCCAGCATTTT; CDR3 protein: CASSLWTGLGRYSNQPQHF
clone size: -; D gene: -; J gene: TRBJ2-6; V gene: TRBV6-1; CDR3 DNA: TGTGCCAGCAGTGAACTCTCTGGGGCCAACGTCCTGACTTTC; CDR3 protein: CASSELSGANVLTF
clone size: -; D gene: -; J gene: TRBJ1-1; V gene: TRBV7-3; CDR3 DNA: TGTGCCAGCAGCTTCAACAGGGTTGACACTGAAGCTTTCTTT; CDR3 protein: CASSFNRVDTEAFF
clone size: -; D gene: TRBD1; J gene: TRBJ2-1; V gene: TRBV2; CDR3 DNA: TGTGCCAGCAGTGACAGGGGGAATGAGCAGTTCTTC; CDR3 protein: CASSDRGNEQFF
clone size: -; D gene: -; J gene: TRBJ1-4; V gene: TRBV14; CDR3 DNA: TGTGCCAGCAGCCAAGATCGTATCAGCCTTTCTGATAATGAAAAACTGTTTTTT; CDR3 protein: CASSQDRISLSDNEKLFF
clone size: once; D gene: -; J gene: TRBJ2-1; V gene: TRBV10-1; CDR3 DNA: TGCGCCAGCAGTGAGAATGCGGAGGGCGATGAGCAGTTCTTC; CDR3 protein: CASSENAEGDEQFF
clone size: -; D gene: -; J gene: TRBJ1-2; V gene: TRBV29-1; CDR3 DNA: TGCAGCGTTGGTCAGGCTAACTATGGCTACACCTTC; CDR3 protein: CSVGQANYGYTF
clone size: -; D gene: -; J gene: TRBJ1-3; V gene: TRBV5-1; CDR3 DNA: TGCGCCAGCAGCGCCCGATCCGGCGGTATTGAATCTGGAAACACCATATATTTT; CDR3 protein: CASSARSGGIESGNTIYF
clone size: -; D gene: -; J gene: TRBJ2-7; V gene: TRBV7-6; CDR3 DNA: TGTGCCAGCAGCTTCGGGACCGACTCCTACGAGCAGTACTTC; CDR3 protein: CASSFGTDSYEQYF
clone size: once; D gene: -; J gene: TRBJ2-7; V gene: TRBV19; CDR3 DNA: TGTGCCAGTAGTATTATCGGGGCAGGGGAAGTCAAGCAGTACTTC; CDR3 protein: CASSIIGAGEVKQYF
clone size: once; D gene: TRBD1; J gene: TRBJ1-2; V gene: TRBV5-6; CDR3 DNA: TGTGCCAGCAGCTTAGCGTCAGGGGGCTATGGCTACACCTTC; CDR3 protein: CASSLASGGYGYTF
clone size: once; D gene: TRBD2; J gene: TRBJ2-3; V gene: TRBV5-1; CDR3 DNA: TGCGCCAGCAAGAACGGGAGGCGCACAGATACGCAGTATTTT; CDR3 protein: CASKNGRRTDTQYF
clone size: few; D gene: -; J gene: TRBJ2-2; V gene: TRBV28; CDR3 DNA: TGTGCCAGCAGTTTAATCTCCAGGTCTTCCGGGGAGCTGTTTTTT; CDR3 protein: CASSLISRSSGELFF
clone size: few; D gene: -; J gene: TRBJ1-2; V gene: TRBV11-2; CDR3 DNA: TGTGCCAGCAGCCTGACGACAGGCTCTGGCTACACCTTC; CDR3 protein: CASSLTTGSGYTF
clone size: -; D gene: TRBD2; J gene: TRBJ2-5; V gene: TRBV7-2; CDR3 DNA: TGTGCCAGCAGCCGGGGGGTCCAAGAGACCCAGTACTTC; CDR3 protein: CASSRGVQETQYF
clone size: -; D gene: -; J gene: TRBJ2-2; V gene: TRBV9; CDR3 DNA: TGTGCCAGCAGCGGGTCGGAGAGCGATTACGGGGAGCTGTTTTTT; CDR3 protein: CASSGSESDYGELFF
clone size: -; D gene: -; J gene: TRBJ2-7; V gene: TRBV7-2; CDR3 DNA: TGTGCCAGCAGCTTCCAGCGGGTCTACGAGCAGTACTTC; CDR3 protein: CASSFQRVYEQYF
clone size: -; D gene: TRBD2; J gene: TRBJ2-1; V gene: TRBV6-6; CDR3 DNA: TGTGCCAGCAGTTCCTCGGTAGCGGGGGGGCAAAATGAGCAGTTCTTC; CDR3 protein: CASSSSVAGGQNEQFF
clone size: -; D gene: TRBD2; J gene: TRBJ2-7; V gene: TRBV5-6; CDR3 DNA: TGTGCCAGCAGCTCAAGACTAGCGGGAGGGGCCTACGAGCAGTACTTC; CDR3 protein: CASSSRLAGGAYEQYF
clone size: -; D gene: TRBD2; J gene: TRBJ2-7; V gene: TRBV5-1; CDR3 DNA: TGCGCCAGCAGAGCAGGGACTAGCGCCCCACGAGCGCAGTACTTC; CDR3 protein: CASRAGTSAPRAQYF
clone size: -; D gene: -; J gene: TRBJ2-5; V gene: TRBV5-6; CDR3 DNA: TGTGCCAGCAGCTTTGCTGACAGCCAAGAGACCCAGTACTTC; CDR3 protein: CASSFADSQETQYF
clone size: -; D gene: -; J gene: TRBJ2-5; V gene: TRBV29-1; CDR3 DNA: TGCAGCGTTGAAGACGGGGAGACCCAGTACTTC; CDR3 protein: CSVEDGETQYF
clone size: -; D gene: -; J gene: TRBJ2-7; V gene: TRBV7-9; CDR3 DNA: TGTGCCAGCAGCTTGACCTACGAGCAGTACTTC; CDR3 protein: CASSLTYEQYF
clone size: -; D gene: TRBD2; J gene: TRBJ2-1; V gene: TRBV5-1; CDR3 DNA: TGCGCCAGCAGCTCCAGGACTAGCGGGAGCTCCTACAATGAGCAGTTCTTC; CDR3 protein: CASSSRTSGSSYNEQFF
clone size: -; D gene: TRBD1; J gene: TRBJ2-3; V gene: TRBV5-1; CDR3 DNA: TGCGCCAGCGGCAAGGGGGCTGGCACAGATACGCAGTATTTT; CDR3 protein: CASGKGAGTDTQYF
clone size: -; D gene: TRBD2; J gene: TRBJ2-3; V gene: TRBV27; CDR3 DNA: TGTGCCAGCAGTTGGTTGGCGGGGGTAGATACGCAGTATTTT; CDR3 protein: CASSWLAGVDTQYF
clone size: -; D gene: TRBD1; J gene: TRBJ2-7; V gene: TRBV11-2; CDR3 DNA: TGTGCCAGCAGCCGTAGAGGGACAGGGGGCCTTTACGAGCAGTACTTC; CDR3 protein: CASSRRGTGGLYEQYF